Listed below are T cell receptor beta chains from one sample, sequenced in a study of T-cell reconstitution after alpha-beta-depleted transplantation in children. One entry per CDR3 protein, called by TCRdb with MiXCR from the PCR reads. The sample gives hundreds of thousands of distinct CDR3 sequences, 20% to 25% of which show up once; 14% is in the top ten. The specimen comprised PBMCs, mostly from graft donor cells, sampled 360 days after TCRalphabeta/CD19-depleted stem cell transplant. These TCRs come from a boy in the first two years of life who had a stem cell transplant for acute myeloid leukemia, so the T cells may come from the graft donor. Each CDR3 is given with its conserved first and last residue. The D gene is left open where the match is weak. Not all rows give a size; the values are once, few, many and, for expanded clones, a class.

abundance,d_gene,len,v_gene,j_gene,CDR3nt,CDR3aa
many,.,14,TRBV5-1,TRBJ1-1,TGCGCCAGCAGCTTGTTGCCCCCGAACACTGAAGCTTTCTTT,CASSLLPPNTEAFF
.,.,14,TRBV20-1,TRBJ2-1,TGCAGTGCGGGCCACGATGTGGCGTGGGATGAGCAGTTCTTC,CSAGHDVAWDEQFF
.,TRBD2,15,TRBV20-1,TRBJ2-3,TGCAGTGCTACAGCGGGGGGGCTGTTAACAGATACGCAGTATTTT,CSATAGGLLTDTQYF
.,.,13,TRBV6-6,TRBJ2-3,TGTGCCAGCTCCGATAGCTCCCCAGATACGCAGTATTTT,CASSDSSPDTQYF
many,.,15,TRBV4-1,TRBJ2-1,TGCGCCAGCAGCGCGCTAGCGTTTCCCTACAATGAGCAGTTCTTC,CASSALAFPYNEQFF
few,TRBD1,13,TRBV20-1,TRBJ2-5,TGCAGTGCTAGAGAAACAGGGGAAGAGACCCAGTACTTC,CSARETGEETQYF
few,TRBD1,14,TRBV16,TRBJ1-2,TGTGCCAGCAGCCATGGGACAGCCAACTATGGCTACACCTTC,CASSHGTANYGYTF
.,.,15,TRBV5-5,TRBJ2-2,TGTGCCAGCACTAACTGGGCACCGAACACCGGGGAGCTGTTTTTT,CASTNWAPNTGELFF
few,.,17,TRBV7-2,TRBJ2-7,TGTGCCAGCACCTCAAGGTGGGAGAGTAAGTGGGCCTACGAGCAGTACTTC,CASTSRWESKWAYEQYF
.,.,15,TRBV2,TRBJ2-1,TGTGCCAGCAGTGAGGTACAGCTCTCCTACAATGAGCAGTTCTTC,CASSEVQLSYNEQFF
.,.,14,TRBV11-1,TRBJ2-1,TGTGCCACCACCAACTGGGGAGGGGGGGTTGAGCAGTTCTTC,CATTNWGGGVEQFF
few,TRBD1,15,TRBV7-9,TRBJ1-1,TGTGCCAGCAGCCTACACGGGACAGGGAGGACTGAAGCTTTCTTT,CASSLHGTGRTEAFF
.,.,14,TRBV29-1,TRBJ2-5,TGCAGCGTTAAGCGGGCCCCTAGTCAAGAGACCCAGTACTTC,CSVKRAPSQETQYF
.,.,14,TRBV11-1,TRBJ2-7,TGTGCCAGCAGCCCCACGACTGGGGTCTACGAGCAGTACTTC,CASSPTTGVYEQYF
many,.,14,TRBV6-2/TRBV6-3,TRBJ1-1,TGTGCCAGCAGTTCCGGCCGACTATACACTGAAGCTTTCTTT,CASSSGRLYTEAFF
few,.,15,TRBV12-3/TRBV12-4,TRBJ1-1,TGTGCCAGCAGTTTGCTATCCGGACAGAACACTGAAGCTTTCTTT,CASSLLSGQNTEAFF
few,TRBD2,14,TRBV20-1,TRBJ2-3,TGCAGTTCCGGGGGACCACACGGGGGGGATACGCAGTATTTT,CSSGGPHGGDTQYF
.,.,11,TRBV20-1,TRBJ1-4,TGCAGTGCTGGACCTAGCGAAAAACTGTTTTTT,CSAGPSEKLFF
.,.,15,TRBV25-1,TRBJ2-5,TGTGCCAGCAGCCCCTACGGCACGGATGAAGAGACCCAGTACTTC,CASSPYGTDEETQYF
many,.,15,TRBV29-1,TRBJ1-1,TGCAGCGTTGTTAAGGGGCGAAGATTGAACACTGAAGCTTTCTTT,CSVVKGRRLNTEAFF
many,TRBD1,15,TRBV20-1,TRBJ2-7,TGCAGTGCTAGAGATGGGACAGGGGGATCCTACGAGCAGTACTTC,CSARDGTGGSYEQYF
.,.,12,TRBV7-9,TRBJ1-1,TGTGCCAGCAGCTCCCAGAGGACTGAAGCTTTCTTT,CASSSQRTEAFF